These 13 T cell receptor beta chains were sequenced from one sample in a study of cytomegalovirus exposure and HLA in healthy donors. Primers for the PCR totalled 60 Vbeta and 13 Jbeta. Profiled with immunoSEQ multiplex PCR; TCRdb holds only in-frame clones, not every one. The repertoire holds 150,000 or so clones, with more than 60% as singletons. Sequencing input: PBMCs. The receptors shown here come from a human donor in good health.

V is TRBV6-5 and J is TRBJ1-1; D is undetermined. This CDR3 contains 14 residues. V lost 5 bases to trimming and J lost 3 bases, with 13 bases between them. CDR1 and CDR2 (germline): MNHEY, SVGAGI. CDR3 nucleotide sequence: TGTGCCAGCAGTATGGGTGGGAGATACACTGAAGCTTTCTTT. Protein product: CASSMGGRYTEAFF.

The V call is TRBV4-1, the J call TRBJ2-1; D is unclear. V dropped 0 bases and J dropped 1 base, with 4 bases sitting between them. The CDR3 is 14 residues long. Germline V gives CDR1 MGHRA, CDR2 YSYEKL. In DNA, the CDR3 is TGCGCCAGCAGCCAAGACCCGTCCTACAATGAGCAGTTCTTC. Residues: CASSQDPSYNEQFF.

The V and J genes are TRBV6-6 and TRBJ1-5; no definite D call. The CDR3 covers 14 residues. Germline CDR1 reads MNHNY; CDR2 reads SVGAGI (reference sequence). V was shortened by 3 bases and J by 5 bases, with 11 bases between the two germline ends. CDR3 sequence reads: CASSYWTDDQPQHF. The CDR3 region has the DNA TGTGCCAGCAGTTATTGGACTGATGATCAGCCCCAGCATTTT.

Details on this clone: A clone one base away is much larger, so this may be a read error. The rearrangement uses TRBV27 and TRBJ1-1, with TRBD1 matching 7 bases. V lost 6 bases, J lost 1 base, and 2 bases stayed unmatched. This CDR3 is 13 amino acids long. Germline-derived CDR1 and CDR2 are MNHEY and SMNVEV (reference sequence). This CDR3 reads CASSPGGNTEAFF. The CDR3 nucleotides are TGTGCCAGCAGCCCAGGGGGGAACACTGAAGCTTTCTTT.

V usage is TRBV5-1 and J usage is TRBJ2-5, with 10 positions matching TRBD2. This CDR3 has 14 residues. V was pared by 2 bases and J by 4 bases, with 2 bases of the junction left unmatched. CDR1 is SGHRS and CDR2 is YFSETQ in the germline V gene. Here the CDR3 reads CASSLRTSGETQYF. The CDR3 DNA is TGCGCCAGCAGCTTACGGACTAGCGGAGAGACCCAGTACTTC. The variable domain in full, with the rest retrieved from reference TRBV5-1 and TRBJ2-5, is KAGVTQTPRYLIKTRGQQVTLSCSPISGHRSVSWYQQTPGQGLQFLFEYFSETQRNKGNFPGRFSGRQFSNSRSEMNVSTLELGDSALYLCASSLRTSGETQYFGPGTRLLVL.

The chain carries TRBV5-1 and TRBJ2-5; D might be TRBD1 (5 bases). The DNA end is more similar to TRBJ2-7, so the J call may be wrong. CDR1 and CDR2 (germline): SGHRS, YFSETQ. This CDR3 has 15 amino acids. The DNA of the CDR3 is TGCGCCAGCAGCTCCCAGCAGGGATACACCTACGAGCAGTACTTC. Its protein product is CASSSQQGYTYEQYF.

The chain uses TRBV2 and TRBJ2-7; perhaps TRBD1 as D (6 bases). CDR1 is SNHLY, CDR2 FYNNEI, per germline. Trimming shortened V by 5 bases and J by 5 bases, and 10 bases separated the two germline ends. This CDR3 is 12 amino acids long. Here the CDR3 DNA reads TGTGCCAGCAGTATCACAGGGAACGAGCAGTACTTC. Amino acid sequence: CASSITGNEQYF. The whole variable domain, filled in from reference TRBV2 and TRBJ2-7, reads EPEVTQTPSHQVTQMGQEVILRCVPISNHLYFYWYRQILGQKVEFLVSFYNNEISEKSEIFDDQFSVERPDGSNFTLKIRSTKLEDSAMYFCASSITGNEQYFGPGTRLTVT.

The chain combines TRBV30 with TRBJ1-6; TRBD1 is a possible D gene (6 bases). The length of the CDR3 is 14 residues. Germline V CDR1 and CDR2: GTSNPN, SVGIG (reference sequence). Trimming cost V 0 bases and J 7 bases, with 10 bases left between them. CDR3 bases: TGTGCCTGGAGTGTAAGGGGGACAAATTCACCCCTCCACTTT. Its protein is CAWSVRGTNSPLHF. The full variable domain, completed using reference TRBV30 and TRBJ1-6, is SQTIHQWPATLVQPVGSPLSLECTVEGTSNPNLYWYRQAAGRGLQLLFYSVGIGQISSEVPQNLSASRPQDRQFILSSKKLLLSDSGFYLCAWSVRGTNSPLHFGNGTRLTVT.

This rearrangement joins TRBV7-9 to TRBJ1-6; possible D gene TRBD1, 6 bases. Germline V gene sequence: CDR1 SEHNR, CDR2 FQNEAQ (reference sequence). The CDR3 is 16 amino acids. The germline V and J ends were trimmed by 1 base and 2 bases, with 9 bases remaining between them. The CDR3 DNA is TGTGCCAGCAGCTTAGGGCAGGGGACCTATAATTCACCCCTCCACTTT. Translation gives CASSLGQGTYNSPLHF.

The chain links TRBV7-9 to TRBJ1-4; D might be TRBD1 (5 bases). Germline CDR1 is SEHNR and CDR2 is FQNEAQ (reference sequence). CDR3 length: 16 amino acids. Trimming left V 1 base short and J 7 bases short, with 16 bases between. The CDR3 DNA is TGTGCCAGCAGCTTAGGGCGCGATCAGGGAACTGAAAAACTGTTTTTT. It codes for CASSLGRDQGTEKLFF.

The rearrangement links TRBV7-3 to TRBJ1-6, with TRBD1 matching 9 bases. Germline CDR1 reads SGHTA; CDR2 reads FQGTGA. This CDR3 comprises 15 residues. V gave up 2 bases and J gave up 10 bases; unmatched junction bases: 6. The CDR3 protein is CASSLETGGGSPLHF. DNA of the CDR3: TGTGCCAGCAGCTTAGAGACAGGGGGTGGATCACCCCTCCACTTT. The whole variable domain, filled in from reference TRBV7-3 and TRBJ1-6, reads GAGVSQTPSNKVTEKGKYVELRCDPISGHTALYWYRQSLGQGPEFLIYFQGTGAADDSGLPNDRFFAVRPEGSVSTLKIQRTERGDSAVYLCASSLETGGGSPLHFGNGTRLTVT.

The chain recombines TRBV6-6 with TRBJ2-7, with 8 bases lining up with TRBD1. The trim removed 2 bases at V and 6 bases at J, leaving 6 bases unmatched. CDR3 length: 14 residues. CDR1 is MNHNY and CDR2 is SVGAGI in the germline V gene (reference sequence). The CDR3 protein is CASSYTSTGVEQYF. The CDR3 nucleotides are TGTGCCAGCAGTTACACCTCGACAGGGGTCGAGCAGTACTTC.

CDR3 amino acids: CASSLVPGGLNEQFF. As DNA, the CDR3 is TGCGCCAGCAGCTTGGTCCCGGGGGGGCTCAATGAGCAGTTCTTC. The chain couples TRBV5-1 to TRBJ2-1; 8 bases are shared with TRBD2. The CDR3 runs to 15 residues. Germline trimming cut 0 bases from V and 6 bases from J; bases unmatched to any gene: 5. Germline lookup yields CDR1 SGHRS and CDR2 YFSETQ. The whole variable domain, filled in from reference TRBV5-1 and TRBJ2-1, reads KAGVTQTPRYLIKTRGQQVTLSCSPISGHRSVSWYQQTPGQGLQFLFEYFSETQRNKGNFPGRFSGRQFSNSRSEMNVSTLELGDSALYLCASSLVPGGLNEQFFGPGTRLTVL.